This passage covers 6 T cell receptor beta chains from one sample sequenced in a study of identical twins. TCRdb passed the 5' RACE reads through MiXCR, listing each CDR3 protein once. The sample lists 150,000 or so distinct CDR3 sequences, 3% to 4% occurring once. What was sequenced was memory T cells sorted from blood. All receptors derive from a man aged 18-30 years in good health.

This clonotype was found many times. The J gene is TRBJ1-1, the V gene TRBV19; D remains unclear. The CDR3 sequence is 16 residues long. CDR1 LNHDA and CDR2 SQIVND come from the germline V gene (reference sequence). V lost 6 bases to trimming and J lost 1 base, with 18 bases between them. The CDR3 DNA follows: TGTGCCAGTAGCCCTTTTCTGGGAGCCCGGAACACTGAAGCTTTCTTT. Its protein product is CASSPFLGARNTEAFF.

This clonotype was picked up a small number of times. The germline gene is not matched at one end of the junction; a read error may be the cause. This chain connects TRBV3-1 to TRBJ2-5, with D uncertain. The CDR3 totals 10 residues. Germline V gene data show CDR1 as LGHDT and CDR2 as YNNKEL (reference sequence). Here the CDR3 reads CASGEENQYF. CDR3 nucleotides: TGTGCCAGCGGGGAAGAGAACCAGTACTTC.

This clonotype occurred many times. The chain carries TRBV20-1 and TRBJ2-3, with 10 positions matching TRBD2. The ends lost 4 bases at V and 1 base at J; junction bases unmatched: 5. Germline V CDR1 and CDR2: DFQATT, SNEGSKA (reference sequence). The CDR3 totals 15 residues. The CDR3, as DNA: TGCAGTGCTAACCCCGGGACTAGCGGCACAGATACGCAGTATTTT. It yields the protein CSANPGTSGTDTQYF.

The chain combines TRBV5-1 with TRBJ2-2; D is possibly TRBD2 (6 bases). The CDR3 is made up of 15 amino acids. In germline, CDR1 is SGHRS, CDR2 YFSETQ. With 3 bases removed from V and 1 base from J, the gap between germline ends came to 10 bases. CDR3 sequence (DNA): TGCGCCAGCAGCTCCGGGACTGAGAACACCGGGGAGCTGTTTTTT. It codes for CASSSGTENTGELFF. The full variable domain, rest sourced from reference TRBV5-1 and TRBJ2-2, is KAGVTQTPRYLIKTRGQQVTLSCSPISGHRSVSWYQQTPGQGLQFLFEYFSETQRNKGNFPGRFSGRQFSNSRSEMNVSTLELGDSALYLCASSSGTENTGELFFGEGSRLTVL.

This chain connects TRBV30 to TRBJ1-2; tentative D call: TRBD1 (6 bases). CDR3 length equals 12 residues. Germline V gives CDR1 GTSNPN, CDR2 SVGIG (reference sequence). Trimming pared 7 bases from V and 2 bases from J, leaving 11 bases between. CDR3 DNA sequence: TGTGCCTACAACAGGGCCAACTATGGCTACACCTTC. It specifies CAYNRANYGYTF.

This clonotype has just one count. The chain has TRBV3-1 and TRBJ2-7; D is unclear. Germline lookup yields CDR1 LGHDT and CDR2 YNNKEL (reference sequence). Trimming stripped 0 bases from V and 6 bases from J, with 9 bases between. The CDR3 is made up of 13 amino acids. The CDR3 protein is CASSQELEREQYF. The DNA of the CDR3 is TGTGCCAGCAGCCAAGAATTGGAGCGCGAGCAGTACTTC.